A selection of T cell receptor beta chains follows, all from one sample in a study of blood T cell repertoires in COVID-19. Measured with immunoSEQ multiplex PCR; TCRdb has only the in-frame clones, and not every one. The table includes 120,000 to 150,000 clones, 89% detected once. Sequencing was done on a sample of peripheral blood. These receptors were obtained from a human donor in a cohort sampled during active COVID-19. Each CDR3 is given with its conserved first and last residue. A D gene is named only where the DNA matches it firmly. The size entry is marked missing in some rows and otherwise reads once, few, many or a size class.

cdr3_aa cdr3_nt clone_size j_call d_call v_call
CASSSLGQGLYGYTF TGTGCCAGCAGCTCCTTAGGACAGGGACTCTATGGCTACACCTTC . TRBJ1-2 TRBD1 TRBV5-4
CASSEGGRESYEQYF TGTGCCAGCAGCGAAGGGGGTAGGGAGTCCTACGAGCAGTACTTC . TRBJ2-7 . TRBV9
CASSLVGTGVLPYF TGTGCCAGCAGCTTAGTGGGGACAGGGGTCCTCCCATATTTT . TRBJ1-3 TRBD1 TRBV7-2
CASSIMGAGWGYTF TGTGCCAGTAGTATTATGGGGGCCGGATGGGGCTACACCTTC . TRBJ1-2 . TRBV19
CASSGDRGYEKLFF TGCGCCAGCAGCGGGGACAGGGGATATGAAAAACTGTTTTTT . TRBJ1-4 TRBD1 TRBV5-1
CASSGQRGGIDEQFF TGTGCCAGCAGCGGGCAGCGGGGGGGCATCGATGAGCAGTTCTTC . TRBJ2-1 TRBD2 TRBV5-4
CASSLGRLAFADTQYF TGCGCCAGCAGCTTGGGCAGACTAGCGTTTGCAGATACGCAGTATTTT . TRBJ2-3 TRBD2 TRBV5-1
CASSLEAGVSNEQFF TGCGCCAGCAGCTTGGAAGCGGGGGTCTCCAATGAGCAGTTCTTC . TRBJ2-1 TRBD2 TRBV5-1
CASSIFRTGLVTEAFF TGTGCCAGTAGTATCTTCCGGACAGGGTTGGTCACTGAAGCTTTCTTT . TRBJ1-1 TRBD1 TRBV19
CASSQNSLQETQYF TGTGCCAGCAGCCAAAATAGCCTACAAGAGACCCAGTACTTC . TRBJ2-5 . TRBV3-1/TRBV3-2
CASSVADNSLYEQYF TGTGCCAGCAGCGTAGCAGATAATTCCCTCTACGAGCAGTACTTC once TRBJ2-7 . TRBV9
CSASPGNGYTF TGCAGTGCTAGTCCGGGGAATGGCTACACCTTC once TRBJ1-2 . TRBV20-1
CASSVVEAGELFF TGTGCCAGCAGCGTAGTGGAGGCCGGGGAGCTGTTTTTT . TRBJ2-2 . TRBV9
CASSQVAGEETQYF TGTGCCAGCAGCCAAGTAGCGGGGGAAGAGACCCAGTACTTC . TRBJ2-5 TRBD2 TRBV4-2
CASSGDRFKSNYGYTF TGTGCCAGCTCCGGGGATCGGTTTAAGTCTAACTATGGCTACACCTTC . TRBJ1-2 . TRBV18
CAWSVYRGPGEKLFF TGTGCCTGGAGTGTATACAGGGGCCCGGGCGAAAAACTGTTTTTT . TRBJ1-4 TRBD1 TRBV30
CSAGTGGYYGYTF TGCAGCGCCGGGACAGGGGGCTACTATGGCTACACCTTC . TRBJ1-2 TRBD1 TRBV29-1
CASSGEAEQFF TGTGCCAGCAGCGGCGAGGCTGAGCAGTTCTTC . TRBJ2-1 . TRBV3-1/TRBV3-2
CASSLDRGRDEQFF TGTGCCAGCAGCTTGGACAGGGGGAGGGATGAGCAGTTCTTC . TRBJ2-1 TRBD1 TRBV7-3
CASSLAGLTSGTDTQYF TGTGCCAGCAGTTTGGCCGGGTTGACTAGCGGCACAGATACGCAGTATTTT . TRBJ2-3 TRBD2 TRBV28
CASSPFSAGAGQETQYF TGTGCCAGCAGCCCATTTTCAGCCGGTGCAGGTCAGGAGACCCAGTACTTC . TRBJ2-5 . TRBV5-4
CAWSIGRAYSGNTIYF TGTGCCTGGAGTATTGGCAGGGCCTACTCTGGAAACACCATATATTTT . TRBJ1-3 . TRBV30
CASSDAGRMNTEAFF TGTGCCAGCAGTGACGCGGGACGAATGAACACTGAAGCTTTCTTT . TRBJ1-1 . TRBV6-1
CASSDRGISDEQYF TGTGCCAGCAGCGACAGGGGGATAAGCGACGAGCAGTACTTC many TRBJ2-7 TRBD1 TRBV27
CSVVGTSGEADTQYF TGCAGCGTTGTGGGAACTAGCGGGGAAGCAGATACGCAGTATTTT . TRBJ2-3 TRBD2 TRBV29-1
CASSLRGRGLNTEAFF TGTGCCAGCAGCTTAAGGGGCAGGGGACTGAACACTGAAGCTTTCTTT . TRBJ1-1 . TRBV7-3
CASSPGTANYGYTF TGTGCCAGCAGCCCCGGGACAGCTAACTATGGCTACACCTTC . TRBJ1-2 TRBD1 TRBV7-2
CASSQDLASSYNSPLHF TGCGCCAGCAGCCAAGATCTTGCCAGCTCCTATAATTCACCCCTCCACTTT . TRBJ1-6 . TRBV4-3
CASSLDRNTEAFF TGTGCCAGCTCACTAGACAGGAACACTGAAGCTTTCTTT . TRBJ1-1 . TRBV18
CAISALVDTQYF TGTGCCATCAGTGCCCTCGTAGATACGCAGTATTTT . TRBJ2-3 . TRBV10-3
CASSVSSRGGYGYTF TGTGCCAGCAGCGTATCCTCGAGGGGAGGCTATGGCTACACCTTC . TRBJ1-2 . TRBV9
CASSERRTGAGNTIYF TGTGCCAGCAGTGAAAGGAGGACAGGGGCGGGAAACACCATATATTTT once TRBJ1-3 TRBD1 TRBV6-1
CASSLEGNTGELFF TGTGCCAGTAGTCTGGAGGGAAACACCGGGGAGCTGTTTTTT . TRBJ2-2 . TRBV19
CASGPNLPRGGETQYF TGTGCCAGCGGACCCAATCTTCCGCGGGGAGGGGAGACCCAGTACTTC . TRBJ2-5 TRBD2 TRBV27
CASSPSGGNTEAFF TGTGCCAGCAGCCCCTCGGGGGGAAACACTGAAGCTTTCTTT . TRBJ1-1 . TRBV7-3
CASSTGQGARGNQPQHF TGTGCCAGTAGTACCGGACAGGGGGCGCGGGGCAATCAGCCCCAGCATTTT few TRBJ1-5 TRBD1 TRBV19
CASSSGTGDPGELFF TGTGCCAGCAGCTCCGGGACAGGGGACCCCGGGGAGCTGTTTTTT . TRBJ2-2 TRBD1 TRBV7-9
CASSQWGGGRNTGELFF TGCGCCAGCAGCCAATGGGGCGGGGGGCGTAACACCGGGGAGCTGTTTTTT . TRBJ2-2 TRBD2 TRBV4-1
CASTLSGDIQYF TGTGCCAGCACCTTGTCGGGGGACATTCAGTACTTC few TRBJ2-4 . TRBV12-3/TRBV12-4
CASSYGPVYGYTF TGTGCCAGCAGTTACGGGCCCGTCTATGGCTACACCTTC . TRBJ1-2 . TRBV6-5